Included here is one T cell receptor beta chain sequence, with context. Its cognate antigen is unknown. The study reverse transcribed the entire isolated RNA, so it sequenced expressed TCRB transcripts. TCRdb's table, derived via immunoSEQ multiplex PCR, lists solely in-frame clones and lacks some. The profile shows 350,000 to 400,000 clones, about 15% of them singletons. This entry belongs to a study of beta chain features in type 1 diabetes. Study-level information: The study examined about 110,000,000 sorted cells across all samples.

Study results and limitations: More deletions and fewer insertions at VDJ junctions were found in patients with type 1 diabetes. An over-representation of cells with high TCR expression could result from cDNA sequencing. The question left open here concerned HLA type influencing TCRB rearrangement.

The sequence was obtained from a young woman in good health. Sequencing input: naive CD4+ T cells from blood.

CDR3 nucleotide sequence: TGTGCCAGCAGTTGGGACAGACGTCCTAGCAATCAGCCCCAGCATTTT. Its translation is CASSWDRRPSNQPQHF. V and J are TRBV28 and TRBJ1-5; 7 bases fit TRBD1. CDR1 MDHEN and CDR2 SYDVKM come from the germline V gene. The CDR3 loop spans 16 amino acids. Trimming at V came to 4 bases and at J to 0 bases, leaving 6 bases not matched to a gene.